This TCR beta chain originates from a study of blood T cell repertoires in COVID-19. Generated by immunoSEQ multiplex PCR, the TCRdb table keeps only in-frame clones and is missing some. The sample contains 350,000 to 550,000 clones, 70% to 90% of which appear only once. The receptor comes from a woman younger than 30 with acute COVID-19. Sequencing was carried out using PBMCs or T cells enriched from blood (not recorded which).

CDR3 DNA: TGTGCCAGCAGCTCGCCATTTCACAGGGGCCGCGGGGAAAAACTGTTTTTT. As protein: CASSSPFHRGRGEKLFF. J is TRBJ1-4 and V is TRBV11-2; 7 bases line up with TRBD1. The junction had 16 bases not matched to a gene; V was cut back by 4 bases and J by 8 bases. This CDR3 region has 17 residues. The germline CDR1 and CDR2 sequences are SGHAT and FQNNGV.